Below are 8 T cell receptor beta chains sequenced from a single sample in a study of shared clonotypes between healthy human individuals. Method: immunoSEQ multiplex PCR; TCRdb's copy keeps in-frame clones and lacks some. The sample carries about 1 million clones, about 75% recorded once. Material for sequencing was memory CD4+ T cells sorted from blood. Specified subset: CD45RA-negative fraction. Receptors were obtained from a man younger than 30 in good health.

On this clone itself: This CDR3 is also generated by other DNA sequences in the sample. CDR3 nucleotide sequence: TGTGCCAGCAGCGTTGGACCGAGCTCTGGAAACACCATATATTTT. It translates to CASSVGPSSGNTIYF. This chain connects TRBV9 to TRBJ1-3; D not certain. CDR1 is SGDLS, CDR2 YYNGEE, per germline. This CDR3 is built from 15 residues. V shed 2 bases and J shed 0 bases, with 9 bases lying between them. The variable domain in full, completed from reference TRBV9 and TRBJ1-3, reads DSGVTQTPKHLITATGQRVTLRCSPRSGDLSVYWYQQSLDQGLQFLIQYYNGEERAKGNILERFSAQQFPDLHSELNLSSLELGDSALYFCASSVGPSSGNTIYFGEGSWLTVV.

This clone has a handful of counts. The genes are TRBV28 and TRBJ2-4; TRBD1 matches 10 bases. Germline lookup yields CDR1 MDHEN and CDR2 SYDVKM. CDR3 length: 18 amino acids. Germline trimming cut 3 bases from V and 0 bases from J; bases unmatched to any gene: 8. The CDR3 loop is CASSFAGQGILAKNIQYF. As DNA, the CDR3 is TGTGCCAGCAGTTTTGCGGGACAGGGGATTTTAGCCAAAAACATTCAGTACTTC.

The chain links TRBV19 to TRBJ1-1; D call uncertain. CDR1 is LNHDA, CDR2 SQIVND, per germline (reference sequence). The V and J ends lost 6 bases and 3 bases respectively, with 8 bases between them. The CDR3 spans 12 residues. The CDR3 loop is CASRRADTEAFF. The DNA for the CDR3 is TGTGCCAGTAGGAGGGCAGACACTGAAGCTTTCTTT.

CDR3 DNA sequence: TGTGCCAGCAGTCTTACCCCAGGGCCGGGCTACGAGCAGTACTTC. It translates to CASSLTPGPGYEQYF. This chain joins TRBV6-1 and TRBJ2-7; a weak D match, TRBD1 (5 bases). The CDR3 has 15 residues. Germline CDR1 MNHNS, CDR2 SASEGT. Trimming cost V 5 bases and J 3 bases, with 17 bases left between them.

The chain joins TRBV7-2 to TRBJ2-5; possibly TRBD1 for D (5 bases). The CDR3 has 14 residues. Germline assignment: CDR1 SGHTA and CDR2 FQGNSA. V lost 1 base and J lost 4, with 10 bases in between. The DNA of the CDR3 is TGTGCCAGCAGCTTAGGGGCGCAGGGAGAGACCCAGTACTTC. Amino acid sequence: CASSLGAQGETQYF.

The chain couples TRBV28 to TRBJ1-2, with 12 bases lining up with TRBD1. V lost 6 bases and J lost 4; bases outside the gene matches: 6. CDR1 is MDHEN and CDR2 is SYDVKM in the germline V gene. CDR3 length: 15 residues. CDR3 loop: CASREVGQGAYGYTF. The CDR3 coding sequence is TGTGCCAGCAGGGAAGTGGGACAGGGGGCCTATGGCTACACCTTC.

Written as DNA, the CDR3 is TGTGCCTGGGTACAGGGGAGCGGCTACACCTTC. The encoded protein is CAWVQGSGYTF. The V call is TRBV30, the J call TRBJ1-2; TRBD1 matches at 7 bases. CDR1 is GTSNPN and CDR2 is SVGIG in the germline V gene (reference sequence). The V segment lost 5 bases and the J segment 8 bases; nucleotides outside the gene matches: 5. This CDR3 comprises 11 residues.

About this clone itself: One end of the junction varies from germline; a read error may be responsible. The J gene is TRBJ2-5, the V gene TRBV7-3; TRBD2 matches 14 bases. The CDR3 sequence is 14 residues long. From germline, CDR1 is SGHTA and CDR2 FQGTGA. CDR3 residues: CASSQTGLAGDPHF. CDR3 in DNA: TGTGCCAGCAGCCAAACGGGACTAGCGGGAGACCCCCACTTC.